The 5 T cell receptor beta chains below all came from one sample that was sequenced in a study of cytomegalovirus exposure and HLA in healthy donors. The PCR employed 60 Vbeta primers together with 13 Jbeta primers. Profiled with immunoSEQ multiplex PCR; TCRdb holds only in-frame clones, not every one. The table lists 110,000 to 150,000 clones, 70% to 85% of them singletons. Sequencing was done on a sample of PBMCs. The receptors shown here come from a woman aged 55-70 years in good health and CMV-seropositive.

The J gene is TRBJ2-5, the V gene TRBV7-8, with a tentative D call TRBD2 (6 bases). The CDR3 covers 14 residues. V lost 5 bases, J lost 2 bases, and 12 bases lay in between. The germline gives CDR1 SGHVS, CDR2 FQNEAQ. Written as DNA, the CDR3 is TGTGCCAGCAGCCAGAGGGCGGGGCAAGAGACCCAGTACTTC. This codes for CASSQRAGQETQYF.

The V call is TRBV11-3, the J call TRBJ2-1, with TRBD1 matching 9 bases. Germline V CDR1 and CDR2: SGHNT, YENEEA. V lost 6 bases to trimming and J lost 3 bases; unmatched junction nucleotides: 6. CDR3 length equals 15 residues. CDR3: CASSSDRGNYNEQFF. CDR3 coding DNA: TGTGCCAGCAGTTCCGACAGGGGGAACTACAATGAGCAGTTCTTC.

CDR3 sequence reads: CSAAINYGYTF. CDR3 in DNA: TGCAGTGCAGCGATAAACTATGGCTACACCTTC. The V and J genes are TRBV20-1 and TRBJ1-2; no clear D. V was shortened by 6 bases and J by 2 bases, with 7 bases between the two germline ends. Germline V gene data show CDR1 as DFQATT and CDR2 as SNEGSKA (reference sequence). The CDR3 totals 11 residues.

This chain links TRBV27 with TRBJ2-7; 9 nucleotides agree with TRBD2. This CDR3 is 13 amino acids long. V was pared by 6 bases and J by 3 bases, with 3 bases of the junction left unmatched. CDR1 MNHEY and CDR2 SMNVEV come from the germline V gene (reference sequence). For the CDR3, the DNA is TGTGCCAGCAGGCTAGCGGGAAGCTACGAGCAGTACTTC. It specifies CASRLAGSYEQYF.

This clone was counted between two and nine times. The genes are TRBV9 and TRBJ2-5; the D gene is possibly TRBD1 (6 bases). CDR1 is SGDLS and CDR2 is YYNGEE in the germline V gene. V dropped 0 bases and J dropped 4 bases, with 10 bases sitting between them. This CDR3 is built from 14 residues. CDR3 nucleotide sequence: TGTGCCAGCAGCGTAGGTGGGGGCTCAGAGACCCAGTACTTC. It is translated as CASSVGGGSETQYF.